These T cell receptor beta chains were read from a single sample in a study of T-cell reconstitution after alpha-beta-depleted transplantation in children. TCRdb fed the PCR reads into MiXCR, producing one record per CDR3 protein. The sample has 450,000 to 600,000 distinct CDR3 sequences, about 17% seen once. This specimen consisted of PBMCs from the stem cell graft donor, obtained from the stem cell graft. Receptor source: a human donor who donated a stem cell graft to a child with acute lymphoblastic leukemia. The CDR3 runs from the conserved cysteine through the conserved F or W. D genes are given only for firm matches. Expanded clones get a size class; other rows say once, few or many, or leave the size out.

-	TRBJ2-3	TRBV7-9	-	CASSLGVELLTQYF	TGTGCCAGCAGCTTAGGGGTGGAATTACTCACGCAGTATTTT
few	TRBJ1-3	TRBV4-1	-	CASSQVRRDGNTIYF	TGCGCCAGCAGCCAAGTCCGGAGGGATGGAAACACCATATATTTT
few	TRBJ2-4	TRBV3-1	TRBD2	CASSQESLAGRDIQYF	TGTGCCAGCAGCCAAGAGTCACTAGCGGGACGGGACATTCAGTACTTC
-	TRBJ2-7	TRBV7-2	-	CASSLVVGADYEQYF	TGTGCCAGCAGCTTAGTAGTGGGGGCAGACTACGAGCAGTACTTC
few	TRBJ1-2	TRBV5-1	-	CASSAINYGYTF	TGCGCCAGCAGCGCCATCAATTATGGCTACACCTTC
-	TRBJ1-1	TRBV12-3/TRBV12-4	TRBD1	CASSLGVTGIGGTEAFF	TGTGCCAGCAGCCTAGGGGTGACAGGGATTGGGGGCACTGAAGCTTTCTTT
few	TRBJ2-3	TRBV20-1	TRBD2	CTAGREGGTDTQYF	TGCACCGCTGGGCGGGAGGGAGGCACAGATACGCAGTATTTT
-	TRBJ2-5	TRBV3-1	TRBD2	CASVTQTPAGGETQYF	TGTGCCAGCGTCACACAGACCCCAGCGGGAGGGGAGACCCAGTACTTC
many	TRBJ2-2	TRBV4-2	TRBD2	CASSQDLAGWAGELFF	TGTGCCAGCAGCCAAGATCTAGCGGGTTGGGCCGGGGAGCTGTTTTTT
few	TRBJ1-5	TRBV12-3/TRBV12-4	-	CASSFTNQPQHF	TGTGCCAGCAGTTTTACAAATCAGCCCCAGCATTTT
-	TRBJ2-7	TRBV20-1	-	CSARDRNSNEQYF	TGCAGTGCTAGAGATCGCAATAGTAATGAGCAGTACTTC
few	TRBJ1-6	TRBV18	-	CASSPAPTNSPLHF	TGTGCCAGCTCACCAGCCCCCACTAATTCACCCCTCCACTTT
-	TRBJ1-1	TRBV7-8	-	CASIDTNTEAFF	TGTGCCAGCATTGACACGAACACTGAAGCTTTCTTT
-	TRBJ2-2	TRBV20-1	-	CSARGTRLRSNTGELFF	TGCAGTGCTAGAGGAACTAGACTGAGGAGTAACACCGGGGAGCTGTTTTTT
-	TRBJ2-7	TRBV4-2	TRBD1	CASSTTGDSSYEQYF	TGTGCCAGCAGCACGACAGGGGATAGCTCCTACGAGCAGTACTTC
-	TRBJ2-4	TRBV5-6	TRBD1	CASSSPDRGINIQYF	TGTGCCAGCAGCAGCCCGGACAGGGGAATAAACATTCAGTACTTC
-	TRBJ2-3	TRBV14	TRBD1	CASSTPGTGADTQYF	TGTGCCAGCAGCACACCTGGGACAGGCGCAGATACGCAGTATTTT
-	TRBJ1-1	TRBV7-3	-	CASGLRSGTEAFF	TGTGCCAGCGGCCTCAGGAGTGGCACTGAAGCTTTCTTT
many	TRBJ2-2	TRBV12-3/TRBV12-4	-	CASSLTGTNTGELFF	TGTGCCAGCAGCTTGACGGGGACGAACACCGGGGAGCTGTTTTTT
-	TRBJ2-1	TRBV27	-	CASSLGWVRSYNEQFF	TGTGCCAGCAGTTTGGGTTGGGTACGGTCTTACAATGAGCAGTTCTTC
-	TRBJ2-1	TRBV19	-	CASSGQTFSYNEQFF	TGTGCCAGTAGTGGACAGACATTCTCCTACAATGAGCAGTTCTTC
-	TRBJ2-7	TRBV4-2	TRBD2	CASSQDHGGTSYEQYF	TGTGCCAGCAGCCAAGATCACGGGGGGACCTCCTACGAGCAGTACTTC
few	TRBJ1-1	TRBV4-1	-	CASSQGWGGTEAFF	TGCGCCAGCAGCCAGGGATGGGGGGGGACTGAAGCTTTCTTT
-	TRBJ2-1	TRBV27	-	CASSLAYHNEQFF	TGTGCCAGCAGTTTAGCGTATCACAATGAGCAGTTCTTC